The subject of this entry is one TCR beta chain. The data belong to a study of T cells after yellow fever vaccination. CDR1 is DFQATT, CDR2 SNEGSKA, per germline (reference sequence). V lost 8 bases to trimming and J lost 5 bases; unmatched junction nucleotides: 9. There are 13 residues in the CDR3. A single record per CDR3 protein comes from TCRdb applying MiXCR to the 5' RACE reads. The sample includes hundreds of thousands of distinct CDR3 sequences, under 20% of them seen just once. This TCR came from a man between 18 and 29 years old who received the YFV17D yellow fever vaccine. The V gene is TRBV20-1, the J gene TRBJ2-1; 7 bases agree with TRBD2. Material: PBMCs, obtained before the yellow fever booster vaccination. CDR3 DNA: TGCAGTCCAACACGGGGGGTCGACAATGAGCAGTTCTTC. This gives the protein CSPTRGVDNEQFF.